Following are 19 T cell receptor beta chains from one sample sequenced in a study of type 1 regulatory T cells. No antigen has been assigned to these receptors. TCRdb re-derived calls from the reads in MiXCR, one entry per CDR3 protein. This sample carries fewer than 70,000 distinct CDR3 sequences, 63% of them seen once, and the ten largest clones take 7.6%. Sequencing was performed on cultured T cells, either the whole culture or a sorted T cell fraction (not recorded which). The subset here: Tr1-enriched cell product generated in vitro against host alloantigens. The receptor source for this set is a human donor in good health.

J is TRBJ2-1 and V is TRBV12-3 or TRBV12-4; tentatively, D is TRBD2 (5 bases). The V end lost 1 base, the J end lost 4 bases, and 11 bases lay between the germline ends. The CDR3 extends over 15 amino acids. CDR3 coding DNA: TGTGCCAGCAGTTTAGGGGTCGGACTGTACAATGAGCAGTTCTTC. Translated, it gives CASSLGVGLYNEQFF.

Only a few counts were recorded for this clonotype. The J gene is TRBJ1-5, the V gene TRBV12-3 or TRBV12-4, with D maybe TRBD1 (5 bases). The CDR3 consists of 16 residues. V dropped 2 bases and J dropped 3 bases, with 14 bases sitting between them. CDR3 bases: TGTGCCAGCAGTTTACCCTTCGGGACGGTCAATCAGCCCCAGCATTTT. This codes for CASSLPFGTVNQPQHF.

Only a few counts were recorded for this clonotype. The V and J genes are TRBV20-1 and TRBJ1-4; D is unclear. The ends were cut back, 4 bases at V and 4 bases at J, with 10 bases in the middle. This CDR3 is built from 13 residues. Germline V gene sequence: CDR1 DFQATT, CDR2 SNEGSKA (reference sequence). In nucleotides, the CDR3 is TGCAGTGCTATTTGGGGAAGTAATGAAAAACTGTTTTTT. It specifies CSAIWGSNEKLFF.

This sequence joins TRBV3-1 and TRBJ1-6; D unclear. Germline CDR1 is LGHDT and CDR2 is YNNKEL (reference sequence). The CDR3 length is 13 residues. Trimming pared 2 bases from V and 7 bases from J, leaving 6 bases between. CDR3 amino acids: CASSQFRNSPLHF. The CDR3 coding sequence is TGTGCCAGCAGCCAATTCCGCAATTCACCCCTCCACTTT.

About this clonotype: At one end, the junction sequence differs from germline, possibly due to a read error. This chain uses TRBV5-1 with TRBJ2-2, with TRBD1 matching 10 bases. Looked up from germline, CDR1 is SGHRS and CDR2 is YFSETQ. The CDR3 spans 15 residues. For the CDR3, the DNA is TGCGCCAGCGGCTTGCGGACAGGGGGCACCGGGGAGCTGTTTTTT. It translates to CASGLRTGGTGELFF.

The rearrangement links TRBV30 to TRBJ2-7; D might be TRBD1 (5 bases). Germline lookup yields CDR1 GTSNPN and CDR2 SVGIG (reference sequence). The CDR3 spans 12 residues. Between the trimmed V and J ends, which lost 4 bases and 5 bases, there was a span of 12 bases. The CDR3 here is CAWTTGLNEQYF. The CDR3 bases are TGTGCCTGGACCACAGGTTTAAACGAGCAGTACTTC.

This chain joins TRBV18 and TRBJ2-1; 8 bases map to TRBD2. Germline V gene lookup returns CDR1 KGHSH and CDR2 LQKENI. V was pared by 5 bases and J by 9 bases, with 12 bases of the junction left unmatched. This CDR3 has 15 amino acids. In DNA, the CDR3 is TGTGCCAGCTCAATTGGACTAGCTGATACTGGTGAGCAGTTCTTC. Its translation: CASSIGLADTGEQFF. Based on the CDR3 plus reference TRBV18 and TRBJ2-1, the full variable domain is NAGVMQNPRHLVRRRGQEARLRCSPMKGHSHVYWYRQLPEEGLKFMVYLQKENIIDESGMPKERFSAEFPKEGPSILRIQQVVRGDSAAYFCASSIGLADTGEQFFGPGTRLTVL.

This clonotype came up a few times. The chain carries TRBV2 and TRBJ2-2, with D unclear. The germline V gene encodes CDR1 SNHLY and CDR2 FYNNEI. V dropped 0 bases and J dropped 1 base, with 6 bases sitting between them. There are 15 residues in the CDR3. The chain's CDR3 is CASSEARMNTGELFF. DNA of the CDR3: TGTGCCAGCAGTGAAGCGCGGATGAACACCGGGGAGCTGTTTTTT.

This chain uses TRBV12-3 or TRBV12-4 with TRBJ2-1; D unresolved. The CDR3 is 12 residues long. V gave up 3 bases and J gave up 8 bases, with 8 bases separating them. DNA of the CDR3: TGTGCCAGCAGTTTTAGGTTCCATGAGCAGTTCTTC. Protein sequence: CASSFRFHEQFF.

This rearrangement joins TRBV29-1 to TRBJ2-5, with TRBD2 matching over 11 bases. This CDR3 spans 13 amino acids. Trimming at V came to 6 bases and at J to 7 bases, leaving 7 bases not matched to a gene. Germline V gives CDR1 SQVTM, CDR2 ANQGSEA. In DNA, the CDR3 is TGCAGCGTCGTGACTAGCGGGATAGGGACCCAGTACTTC. As protein: CSVVTSGIGTQYF.

The J gene is TRBJ2-1, the V gene TRBV10-2, with 9 bases identical to TRBD2. Germline V CDR1 and CDR2: WSHSY, SAAADI. Losses at the gene ends were 0 bases for V and 0 bases for J; bases not matched to a gene: 9. CDR3 length: 19 amino acids. CDR3 DNA sequence: TGCGCCAGCAGTGAGTCGGGGCTAGCGGGAACTCTCTCCTACAATGAGCAGTTCTTC. This encodes CASSESGLAGTLSYNEQFF.

The chain links TRBV6-6 to TRBJ2-7; 8 bases are a match to TRBD1. Trimming took 5 bases from V and 4 from J; bases not matched to a gene: 10. CDR1 MNHNY and CDR2 SVGAGI come from the germline V gene (reference sequence). There are 15 residues in the CDR3. The CDR3 nucleotides are TGTGCCAGCAGTACGGTGACAGGGGATGTATACGAGCAGTACTTC. Translation: CASSTVTGDVYEQYF.

CDR3 in DNA: TGTGCCAGCAGTTGGGGGGATCAGCCCCAGCATTTT. Translated: CASSWGDQPQHF. The chain uses TRBV12-3 or TRBV12-4 and TRBJ1-5, with D possibly being TRBD1 (5 bases). The CDR3 runs to 12 residues. V lost 4 bases to trimming and J lost 5 bases, with 6 bases between them.

The CDR3 loop reads CSAPGLAGPSSYEQYF. The CDR3 coding sequence is TGCAGTGCTCCGGGACTAGCGGGCCCGAGCTCCTACGAGCAGTACTTC. V is TRBV20-1 and J is TRBJ2-7; 12 bases are a match to TRBD2. Germline assignment: CDR1 DFQATT and CDR2 SNEGSKA (reference sequence). CDR3 length: 16 amino acids. The junction had 8 bases not matched to a gene; V was cut back by 5 bases and J by 0 bases.

This clonotype was detected a few times. The chain employs TRBV12-3 or TRBV12-4 and TRBJ2-2; D might be TRBD2 (6 bases). This CDR3 is 16 amino acids long. V was shortened by 5 bases and J by 4 bases, with 17 bases between the two germline ends. As DNA, the CDR3 is TGTGCCAGCAGTGCCTTCCGGGGGTTTAGCACCGGGGAGCTGTTTTTT. Protein sequence: CASSAFRGFSTGELFF.

Notes on this clonotype: At one boundary the junction diverges from the germline segment, which might be a read error. This rearrangement joins TRBV14 to TRBJ2-1; D call uncertain. The CDR3 totals 11 residues. Germline assignment: CDR1 SGHDN and CDR2 FVKESK. The CDR3 nucleotides read TGTGCCAGCAGCCAAGATGGAGACAAGCAATTT. Translated: CASSQDGDKQF.

V usage is TRBV20-1 and J usage is TRBJ2-2; 10 bases fit TRBD2. The V segment lost 5 bases and the J segment 7 bases; nucleotides outside the gene matches: 13. CDR3 length: 16 amino acids. CDR1 and CDR2 from the germline V gene are DFQATT and SNEGSKA (reference sequence). The CDR3 spells CSAPISGRKLIGELFF. The CDR3 nucleotides are TGCAGTGCTCCTATTAGCGGGAGGAAACTTATCGGGGAGCTGTTTTTT.

J is TRBJ2-4 and V is TRBV2; TRBD1 matches at 8 bases. This CDR3 region has 20 residues. The ends lost 0 bases at V and 0 bases at J; junction bases unmatched: 13. CDR1 is SNHLY, CDR2 FYNNEI, per germline. CDR3: CASSEAGDRFTIAAKNIQYF. As DNA, the CDR3 is TGTGCCAGCAGTGAAGCTGGGGACAGGTTTACTATAGCAGCCAAAAACATTCAGTACTTC.

This clonotype appeared a few times. J is TRBJ2-5 and V is TRBV9; 12 bases match TRBD2. The CDR3 extends over 16 amino acids. Germline V gene data show CDR1 as SGDLS and CDR2 as YYNGEE. With 0 bases clipped from V and 4 bases from J, the junction kept 4 bases outside the gene matches. CDR3 in DNA: TGTGCCAGCAGCGTAGAGACTAGCGGGAGAGGAGAGACCCAGTACTTC. Translation: CASSVETSGRGETQYF.